This T cell receptor beta chain originates from a study of blood T cells in healthy people across ages. Study results and limitations: The long-lived group displayed more naive CD4+ cells, plus higher diversity, than the aged donors did.

Note on this clonotype: Its target is unknown.

Together with a sample-barcoded 5' primer, a J-beta primer mix was included in a second PCR lasting about 7 to 11 cycles. TCRdb passed the 5' RACE reads through MiXCR, listing each CDR3 protein once. Found here are roughly 800,000 distinct CDR3 sequences, roughly 25% of them singletons; the top ten hold approximately 4%. The CDR3 extends over 14 amino acids. Germline V gene data show CDR1 as SNHLY and CDR2 as FYNNEI. V was shortened by 7 bases and J by 5 bases, with 17 bases between the two germline ends. Separately, the same data were catalogued under a study of T cells of mothers and their children. That work states: Donors comprised three healthy Caucasian mothers plus their six children. No persistent microchimeric T cell clones were detected.

This TCR was sampled from a boy younger than 18 in good health. Sequenced: blood. The chain uses TRBV2 and TRBJ2-5, with D possibly being TRBD1 (5 bases). The CDR3 nucleotides are TGTGCCAGCATGCCCCGACAGTTTCTTGAGACCCAGTACTTC. It is translated as CASMPRQFLETQYF.